This T cell receptor (beta chain) emerged from a study of blood T cell repertoires in COVID-19. Patients in Seattle were enrolled during active infection, then followed longitudinally. Sequenced by immunoSEQ multiplex PCR; TCRdb stores in-frame clones only, minus some. The data hold 250,000 to 350,000 clones, with approximately 84% observed a single time. The CDR3 contains 15 residues. Unmatched junction bases numbered 4, after V lost 2 bases and J lost 0 bases. The germline gives CDR1 GTSNPN, CDR2 SVGIG (reference sequence). The chain combines TRBV30 with TRBJ2-5, with 9 bases identical to TRBD1. The source is a human donor with COVID-19, enrolled during active disease. The donor label of this sample is uncertain. Sample: peripheral blood. DNA of the CDR3: TGTGCCTGGAGTCGGGGACAGGGAAACCAAGAGACCCAGTACTTC. Residues: CAWSRGQGNQETQYF.